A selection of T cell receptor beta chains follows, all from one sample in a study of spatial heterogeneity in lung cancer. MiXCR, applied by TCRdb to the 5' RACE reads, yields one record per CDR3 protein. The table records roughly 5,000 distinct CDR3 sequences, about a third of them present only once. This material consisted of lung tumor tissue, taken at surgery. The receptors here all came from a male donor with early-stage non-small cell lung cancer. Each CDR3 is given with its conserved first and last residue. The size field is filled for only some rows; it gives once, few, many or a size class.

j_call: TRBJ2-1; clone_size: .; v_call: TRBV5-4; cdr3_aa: CASSLAGSYNEQFF
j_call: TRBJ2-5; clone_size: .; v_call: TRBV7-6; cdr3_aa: CASSSNTVEETQYF
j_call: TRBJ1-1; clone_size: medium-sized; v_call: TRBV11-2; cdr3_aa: CASSLGVNTEAFF
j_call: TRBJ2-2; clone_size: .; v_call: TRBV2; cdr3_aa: CASGPRQNTGELFF
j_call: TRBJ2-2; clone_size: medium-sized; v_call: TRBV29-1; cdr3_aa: CSARRPYKGNTGELFF
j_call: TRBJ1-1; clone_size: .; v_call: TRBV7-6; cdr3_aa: CASSSDRGRVTEAFF
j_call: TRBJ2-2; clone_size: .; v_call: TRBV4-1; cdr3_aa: CASSQDRVQGQPGKNTGELFF
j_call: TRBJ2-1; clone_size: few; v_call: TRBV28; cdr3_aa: CASRGPLGNSEQFF
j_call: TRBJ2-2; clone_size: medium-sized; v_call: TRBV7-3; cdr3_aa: CASSLMSGRNTGELFF
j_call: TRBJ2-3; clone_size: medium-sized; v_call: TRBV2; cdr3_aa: CASRDQGAPTDTQYF
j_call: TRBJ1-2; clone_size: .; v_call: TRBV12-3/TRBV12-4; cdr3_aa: CASSLEGGRGDGYTF
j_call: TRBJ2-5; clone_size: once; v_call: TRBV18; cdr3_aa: CASSPPNGRAGTQYF
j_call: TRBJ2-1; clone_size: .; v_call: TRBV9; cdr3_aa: CASSPRGDPVNEQFF
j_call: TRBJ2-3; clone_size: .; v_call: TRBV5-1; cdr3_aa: CASSLGLAGDTDTQYF
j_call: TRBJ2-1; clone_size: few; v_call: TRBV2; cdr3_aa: CASKEGLYNEQFF
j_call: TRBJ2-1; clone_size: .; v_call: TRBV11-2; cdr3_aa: CASRIGAGRGDEQFF
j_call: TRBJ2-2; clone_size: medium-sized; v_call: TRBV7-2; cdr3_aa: CASSLGLASTGELFF
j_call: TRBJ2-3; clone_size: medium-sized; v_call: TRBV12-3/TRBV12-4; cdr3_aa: CASLRTSGSTDTQYF
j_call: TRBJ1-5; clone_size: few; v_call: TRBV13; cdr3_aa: CASSPRGSNQPQHF
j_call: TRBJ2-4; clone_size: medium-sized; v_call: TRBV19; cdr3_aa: CASTLSPGAKNIQYF
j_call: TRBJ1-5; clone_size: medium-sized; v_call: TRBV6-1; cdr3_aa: CASSEGIRSYSNQPQHF
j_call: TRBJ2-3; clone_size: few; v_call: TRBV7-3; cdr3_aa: CASSLLGTEATDTQYF
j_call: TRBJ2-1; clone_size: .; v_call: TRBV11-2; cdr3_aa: CASSVGTSGPRGQFF
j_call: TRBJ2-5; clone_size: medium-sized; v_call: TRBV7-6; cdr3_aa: CASSLAGRASGYETQYF
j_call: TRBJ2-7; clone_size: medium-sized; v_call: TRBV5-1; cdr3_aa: CASSPDREQYF
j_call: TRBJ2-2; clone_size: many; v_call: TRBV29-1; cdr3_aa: CSVLLQLPGELFF
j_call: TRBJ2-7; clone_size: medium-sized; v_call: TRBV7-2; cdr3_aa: CASSPTSGQGAGYEQYF
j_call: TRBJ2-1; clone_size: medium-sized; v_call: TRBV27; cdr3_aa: CASSLGAYNEQFF
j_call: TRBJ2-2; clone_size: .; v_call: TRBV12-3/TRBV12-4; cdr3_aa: CASSTHRETGELFF
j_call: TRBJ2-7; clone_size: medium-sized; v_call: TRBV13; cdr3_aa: CASSFDRDDEQYF
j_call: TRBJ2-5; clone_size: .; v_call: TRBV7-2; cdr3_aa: CASSSGEETQYF
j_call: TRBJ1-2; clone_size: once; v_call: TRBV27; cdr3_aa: CASSSTGDGYTF
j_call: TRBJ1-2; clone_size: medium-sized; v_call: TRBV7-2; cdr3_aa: CASKLAGANYGYTF
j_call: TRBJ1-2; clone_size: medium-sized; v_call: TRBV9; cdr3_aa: CASSVEQDYGYTF
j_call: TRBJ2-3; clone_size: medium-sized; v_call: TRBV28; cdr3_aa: CASTGDRGRDTQYF
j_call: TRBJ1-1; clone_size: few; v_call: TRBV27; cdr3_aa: CASSLSPLRGTAFF
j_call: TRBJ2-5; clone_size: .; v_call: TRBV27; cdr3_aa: CASSFLVQETQYF
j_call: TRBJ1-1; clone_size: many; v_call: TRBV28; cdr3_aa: CASRAIQGNTEAFF
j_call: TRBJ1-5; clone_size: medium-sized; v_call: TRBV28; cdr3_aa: CASSPGTGDQPQHF
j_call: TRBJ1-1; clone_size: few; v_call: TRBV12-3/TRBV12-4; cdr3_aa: CASRGPGVIEAFF
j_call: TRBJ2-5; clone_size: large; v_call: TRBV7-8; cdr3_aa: CASSRSVIEETQYF
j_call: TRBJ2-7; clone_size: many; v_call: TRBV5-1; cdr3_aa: CASSLGTAASYEQYF
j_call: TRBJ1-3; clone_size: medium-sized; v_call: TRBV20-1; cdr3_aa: CSARQGSSGNTIYF
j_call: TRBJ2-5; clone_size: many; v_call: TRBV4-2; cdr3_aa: CASSQEAHRTSGVGETQYF
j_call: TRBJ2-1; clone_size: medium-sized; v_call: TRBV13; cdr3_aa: CASSFRGSLGDNEQFF